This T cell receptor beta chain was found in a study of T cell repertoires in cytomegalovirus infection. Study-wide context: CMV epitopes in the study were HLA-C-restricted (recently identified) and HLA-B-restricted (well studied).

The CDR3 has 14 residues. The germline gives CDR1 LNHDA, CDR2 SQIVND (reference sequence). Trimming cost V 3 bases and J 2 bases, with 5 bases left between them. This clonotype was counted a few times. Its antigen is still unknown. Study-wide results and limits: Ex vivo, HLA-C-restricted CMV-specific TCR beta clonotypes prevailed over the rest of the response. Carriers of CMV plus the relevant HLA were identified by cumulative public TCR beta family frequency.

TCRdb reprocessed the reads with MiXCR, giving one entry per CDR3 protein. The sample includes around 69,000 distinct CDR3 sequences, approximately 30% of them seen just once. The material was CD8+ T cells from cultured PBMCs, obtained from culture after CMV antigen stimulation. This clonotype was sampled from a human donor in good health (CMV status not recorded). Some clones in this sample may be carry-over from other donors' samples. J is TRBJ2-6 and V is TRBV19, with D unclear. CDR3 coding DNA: TGTGCCAGTAGTATCCGGGCTGGGGCCAACGTCCTGACTTTC. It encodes CASSIRAGANVLTF.